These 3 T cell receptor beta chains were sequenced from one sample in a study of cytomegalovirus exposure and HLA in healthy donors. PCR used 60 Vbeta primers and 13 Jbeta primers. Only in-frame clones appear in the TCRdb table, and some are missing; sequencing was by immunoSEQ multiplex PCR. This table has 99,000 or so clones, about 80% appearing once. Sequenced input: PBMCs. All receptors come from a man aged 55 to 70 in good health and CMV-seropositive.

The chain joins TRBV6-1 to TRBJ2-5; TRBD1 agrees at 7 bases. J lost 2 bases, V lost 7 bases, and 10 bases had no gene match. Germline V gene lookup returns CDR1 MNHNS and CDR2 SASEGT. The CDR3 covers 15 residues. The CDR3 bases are TGTGCCAGCACCCAAGGACAGGTACTGCAAGAGACCCAGTACTTC. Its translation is CASTQGQVLQETQYF.

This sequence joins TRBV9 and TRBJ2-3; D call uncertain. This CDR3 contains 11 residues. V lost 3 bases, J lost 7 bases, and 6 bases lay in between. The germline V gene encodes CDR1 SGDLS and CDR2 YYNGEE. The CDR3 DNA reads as TGTGCCAGCAGCGACTTACATACGCAGTATTTT. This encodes CASSDLHTQYF.

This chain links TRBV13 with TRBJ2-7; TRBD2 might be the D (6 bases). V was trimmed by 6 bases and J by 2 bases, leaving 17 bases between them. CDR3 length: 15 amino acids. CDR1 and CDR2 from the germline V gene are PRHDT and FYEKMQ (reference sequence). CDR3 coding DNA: TGTGCCAGCAGACCTCGTGGCGGGGCCCCCTACGAGCAGTACTTC. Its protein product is CASRPRGGAPYEQYF.